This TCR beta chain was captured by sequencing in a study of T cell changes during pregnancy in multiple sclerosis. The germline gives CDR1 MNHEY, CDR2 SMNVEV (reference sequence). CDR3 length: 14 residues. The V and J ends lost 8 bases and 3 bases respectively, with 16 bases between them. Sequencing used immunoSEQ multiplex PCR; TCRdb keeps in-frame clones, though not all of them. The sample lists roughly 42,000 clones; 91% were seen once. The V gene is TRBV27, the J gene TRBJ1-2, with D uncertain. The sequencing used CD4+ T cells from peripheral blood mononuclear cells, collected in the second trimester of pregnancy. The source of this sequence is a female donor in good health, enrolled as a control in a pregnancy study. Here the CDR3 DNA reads TGTGCCAGCGCCTTAGGGCCCGGGGACTATGGCTACACCTTC. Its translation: CASALGPGDYGYTF.